This T cell receptor (beta chain) was observed in a study of cytomegalovirus exposure and HLA in healthy donors. Study results and limitations: Three chains linked to CMV were shown in vitro to be specific for CMV antigens. There were some public TCRs occurring in many donors, but most TCR sequences were rare. Because they were indistinguishable, some V segments, including TRBV6-2 and TRBV6-3, were excluded.

On this clone itself: Its antigen is still unknown.

It was with 60 Vbeta and 13 Jbeta primers that the PCR ran. Sequenced by immunoSEQ multiplex PCR; TCRdb stores in-frame clones only, minus some. The sample lists over 110,000 clones, around 85% occurring once. J was trimmed by 3 bases and V by 5 bases; bases with no gene match: 9. The CDR3 is made up of 17 amino acids. CDR1 and CDR2 from the germline V gene are SGHTA and FQGNSA. This sequence originates from a woman in her 50s in good health and CMV-seropositive. Sequencing input: PBMCs. The chain couples TRBV7-2 to TRBJ2-7; 14 nucleotides agree with TRBD2. The CDR3 protein is CASSQGLAGAKGYEQYF. Written as DNA, the CDR3 is TGTGCCAGCAGCCAGGGACTAGCGGGGGCCAAGGGCTACGAGCAGTACTTC. Using reference TRBV7-2 and TRBJ2-7 for the parts outside the CDR3, the full variable domain is GAGVSQSPSNKVTEKGKDVELRCDPISGHTALYWYRQSLGQGLEFLIYFQGNSAPDKSGLPSDRFSAERTGGSVSTLTIQRTQQEDSAVYLCASSQGLAGAKGYEQYFGPGTRLTVT.